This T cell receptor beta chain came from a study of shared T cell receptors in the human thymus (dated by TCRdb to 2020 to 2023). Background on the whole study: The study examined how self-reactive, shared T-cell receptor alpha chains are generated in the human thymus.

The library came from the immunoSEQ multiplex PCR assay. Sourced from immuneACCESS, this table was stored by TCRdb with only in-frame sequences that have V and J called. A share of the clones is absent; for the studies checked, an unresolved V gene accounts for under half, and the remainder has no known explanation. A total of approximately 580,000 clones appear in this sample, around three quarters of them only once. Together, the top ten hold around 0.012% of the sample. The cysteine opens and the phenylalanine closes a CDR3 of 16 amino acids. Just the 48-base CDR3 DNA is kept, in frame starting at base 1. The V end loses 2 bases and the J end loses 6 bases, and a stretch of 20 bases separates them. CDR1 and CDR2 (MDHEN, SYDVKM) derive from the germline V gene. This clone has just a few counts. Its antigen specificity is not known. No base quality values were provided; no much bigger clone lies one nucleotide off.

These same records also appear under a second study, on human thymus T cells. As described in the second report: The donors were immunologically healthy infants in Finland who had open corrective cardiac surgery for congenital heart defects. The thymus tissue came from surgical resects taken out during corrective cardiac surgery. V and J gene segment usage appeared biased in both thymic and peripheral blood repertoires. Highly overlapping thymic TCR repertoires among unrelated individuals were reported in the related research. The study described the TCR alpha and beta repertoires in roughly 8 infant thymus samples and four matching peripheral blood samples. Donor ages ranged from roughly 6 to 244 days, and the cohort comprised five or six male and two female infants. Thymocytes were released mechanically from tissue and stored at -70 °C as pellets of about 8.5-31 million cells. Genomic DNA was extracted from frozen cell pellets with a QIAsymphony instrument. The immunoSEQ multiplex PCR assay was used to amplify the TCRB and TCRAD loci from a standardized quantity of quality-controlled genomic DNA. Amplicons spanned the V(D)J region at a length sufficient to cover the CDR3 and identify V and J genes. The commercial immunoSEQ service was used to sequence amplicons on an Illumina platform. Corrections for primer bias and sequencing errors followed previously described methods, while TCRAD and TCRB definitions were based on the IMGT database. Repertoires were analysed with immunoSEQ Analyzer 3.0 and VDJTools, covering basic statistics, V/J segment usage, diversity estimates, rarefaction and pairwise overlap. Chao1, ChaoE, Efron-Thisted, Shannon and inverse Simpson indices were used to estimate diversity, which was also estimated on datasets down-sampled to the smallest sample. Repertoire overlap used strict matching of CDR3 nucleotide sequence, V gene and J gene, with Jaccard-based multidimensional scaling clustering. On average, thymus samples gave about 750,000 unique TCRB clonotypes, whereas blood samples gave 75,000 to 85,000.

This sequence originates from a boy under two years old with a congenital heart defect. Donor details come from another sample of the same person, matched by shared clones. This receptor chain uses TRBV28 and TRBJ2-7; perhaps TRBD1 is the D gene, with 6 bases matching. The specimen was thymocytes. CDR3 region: CASSLAWDTRWGEQYF. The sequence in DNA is TGTGCCAGCAGTTTAGCCTGGGACACACGGTGGGGCGAGCAGTACTTC. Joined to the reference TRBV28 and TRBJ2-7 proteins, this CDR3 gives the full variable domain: DVKVTQSSRYLVKRTGEKVFLECVQDMDHENMFWYRQDPGLGLRLIYFSYDVKMKEKGDIPEGYSVSREKKERFSLILESASTNQTSMYLCASSLAWDTRWGEQYFGPGTRLTVT.